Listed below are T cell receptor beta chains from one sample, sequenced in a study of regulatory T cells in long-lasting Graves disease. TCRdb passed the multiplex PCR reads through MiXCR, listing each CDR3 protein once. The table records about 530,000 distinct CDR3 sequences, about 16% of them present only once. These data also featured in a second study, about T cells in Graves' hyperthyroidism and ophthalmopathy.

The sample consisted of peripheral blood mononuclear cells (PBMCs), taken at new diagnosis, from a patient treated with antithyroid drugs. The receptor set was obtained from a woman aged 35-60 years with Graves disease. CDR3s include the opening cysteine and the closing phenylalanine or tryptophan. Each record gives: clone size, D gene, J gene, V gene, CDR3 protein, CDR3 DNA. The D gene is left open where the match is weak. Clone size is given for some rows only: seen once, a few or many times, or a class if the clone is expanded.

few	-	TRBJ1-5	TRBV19	CASSSSGGQPQHF	TGTGCCAGTAGTTCCTCAGGAGGGCAGCCCCAGCATTTT
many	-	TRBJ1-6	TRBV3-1	CASSQDTFPPLHF	TGTGCCAGCAGCCAAGATACGTTTCCACCCCTCCACTTT
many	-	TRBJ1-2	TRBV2	CASSEDVGIYTF	TGTGCCAGCAGTGAAGATGTAGGTATCTACACCTTC
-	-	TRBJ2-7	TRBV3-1	CASSHSGADYEQYF	TGTGCCAGCAGCCATTCAGGGGCGGACTACGAGCAGTACTTC
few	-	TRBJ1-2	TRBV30	CAWRHLSVTNYGYTF	TGTGCCTGGAGACATCTGTCTGTTACTAACTATGGCTACACCTTC
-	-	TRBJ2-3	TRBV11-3	CASSRDEGRGHFTDTQYF	TGTGCCAGCAGCCGCGATGAGGGGCGGGGGCACTTCACAGATACGCAGTATTTT
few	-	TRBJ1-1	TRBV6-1	CASRGARAAFF	TGTGCCAGCCGTGGGGCCCGAGCAGCTTTCTTT
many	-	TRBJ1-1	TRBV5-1	CASSLSGTVLAFF	TGCGCCAGCAGCTTGTCTGGGACGGTGTTAGCTTTCTTT
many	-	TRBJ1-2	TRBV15	CATSVRDGFYGYTF	TGTGCCACCAGCGTCCGGGACGGCTTCTATGGCTACACCTTC
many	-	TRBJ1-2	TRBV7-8	CASSSRSSLLGYTF	TGTGCCAGCAGCTCCCGGAGCAGCCTGCTTGGCTACACCTTC
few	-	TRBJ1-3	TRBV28	CASSSGTYSGNTIYF	TGTGCCAGCAGTTCCGGGACTTACTCTGGAAACACCATATATTTT
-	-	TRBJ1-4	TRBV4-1	CASSQVTTNEKLFF	TGCGCCAGCAGCCAAGTAACAACTAATGAAAAACTGTTTTTT
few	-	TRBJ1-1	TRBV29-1	CSVSGDDTEAFF	TGCAGCGTGTCGGGCGATGACACTGAAGCTTTCTTT
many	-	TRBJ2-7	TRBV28	CASSYYIYEQYF	TGTGCCAGCAGTTACTACATCTACGAGCAGTACTTC
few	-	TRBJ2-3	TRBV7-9	CASSATTGTTDTQYF	TGTGCCAGCAGCGCAACCACGGGGACCACAGATACGCAGTATTTT
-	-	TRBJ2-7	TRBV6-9	CASSYSGGGAGAEQYF	TGTGCCAGCAGTTACTCCGGCGGGGGCGCCGGGGCCGAGCAGTACTTC
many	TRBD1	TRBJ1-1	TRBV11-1	CASSSRSTGSNTEAFF	TGTGCCAGCAGCTCTCGATCGACAGGGTCGAACACTGAAGCTTTCTTT
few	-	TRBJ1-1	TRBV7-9	CASSYTTNTEAFF	TGTGCCAGCAGTTACACTACGAACACTGAAGCTTTCTTT
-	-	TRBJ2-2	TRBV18	CASSPRGDPGELFF	TGTGCCAGCTCACCACGTGGGGATCCCGGGGAGCTGTTTTTT
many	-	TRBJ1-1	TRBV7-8	CASSLALKGEDAFF	TGTGCCAGCAGCTTAGCGCTAAAGGGGGAGGATGCTTTCTTT
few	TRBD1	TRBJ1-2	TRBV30	CAWTLQGERDGYTF	TGTGCCTGGACCCTTCAGGGGGAAAGGGATGGCTACACCTTC
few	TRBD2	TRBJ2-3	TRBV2	CASSAPGTTTDTQYF	TGTGCCAGCAGCGCTCCCGGGACTACCACAGATACGCAGTATTTT
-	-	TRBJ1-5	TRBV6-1	CASSYGAFGGNQPQHF	TGTGCCAGCAGTTACGGGGCCTTCGGGGGCAATCAGCCCCAGCATTTT
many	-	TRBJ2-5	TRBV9	CASSVEGRVEETQYF	TGTGCCAGCAGCGTAGAGGGCAGGGTCGAGGAGACCCAGTACTTC
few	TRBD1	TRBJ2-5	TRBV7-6	CASSSGTVQETQYF	TGTGCCAGCAGCTCCGGGACAGTCCAAGAGACCCAGTACTTC
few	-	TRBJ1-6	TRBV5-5	CASSDAPGSSYNSPLHF	TGTGCCAGCAGCGACGCGCCAGGGAGCTCCTATAATTCACCCCTCCACTTT
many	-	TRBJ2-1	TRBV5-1	CASSLALDYNEQFF	TGCGCCAGCAGCTTGGCTCTAGATTACAATGAGCAGTTCTTC
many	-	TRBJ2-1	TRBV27	CASSADTPLNEQFF	TGTGCCAGCAGTGCGGACACCCCCCTCAATGAGCAGTTCTTC
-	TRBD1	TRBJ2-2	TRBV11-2	CASSLGQGFSGELFF	TGTGCCAGCAGCTTAGGACAGGGATTCTCCGGGGAGCTGTTTTTT
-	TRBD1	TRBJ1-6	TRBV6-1	CASSRARDRGSPLHF	TGTGCCAGCAGTAGAGCCCGGGACAGGGGTTCACCCCTCCACTTT
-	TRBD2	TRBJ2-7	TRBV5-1	CASSPRTSGSSYEQYF	TGCGCCAGCAGCCCACGGACTAGCGGGAGCTCCTACGAGCAGTACTTC
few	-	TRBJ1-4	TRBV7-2	CASSPRGRIVVEKLFF	TGTGCCAGCAGCCCGAGAGGACGGATCGTTGTAGAAAAACTGTTTTTT
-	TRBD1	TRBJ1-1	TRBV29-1	CSVGTGTYSNTEAFF	TGCAGCGTTGGGACAGGGACCTATTCGAACACTGAAGCTTTCTTT
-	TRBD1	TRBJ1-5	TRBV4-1	CASRRTGANQPQHF	TGCGCCAGCAGACGGACAGGGGCAAATCAGCCCCAGCATTTT
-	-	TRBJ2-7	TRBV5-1	CASSLGDRQHF	TGCGCCAGCAGCTTGGGGGACCGGCAGCACTTC
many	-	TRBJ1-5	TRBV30	CAWSREGPQPQHF	TGTGCCTGGAGTCGGGAGGGCCCTCAGCCCCAGCATTTT
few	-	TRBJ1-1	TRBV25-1	CASSEWGASLTEAFF	TGTGCCAGCAGTGAATGGGGGGCCTCGCTCACTGAAGCTTTCTTT
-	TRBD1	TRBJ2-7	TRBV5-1	CASSWGQGSDPYEQYF	TGCGCCAGCAGCTGGGGACAGGGGTCGGACCCCTACGAGCAGTACTTC
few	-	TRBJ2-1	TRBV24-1	CATSTPLSHEQFF	TGTGCCACCAGCACCCCCCTCAGCCATGAGCAGTTCTTC
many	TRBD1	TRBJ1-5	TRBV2	CAWGTAENQPQHF	TGTGCCTGGGGGACAGCCGAAAATCAGCCCCAGCATTTT
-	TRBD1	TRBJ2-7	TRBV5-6	CASSPIRTGGSYEQYF	TGTGCCAGCAGCCCAATCAGGACAGGGGGCTCCTACGAGCAGTACTTC
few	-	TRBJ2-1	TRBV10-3	CAINPGTKPGNEQFF	TGTGCCATCAATCCCGGGACGAAGCCTGGCAATGAGCAGTTCTTC
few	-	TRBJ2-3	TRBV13	CASSLEVGGSTDTQYF	TGTGCCAGCAGCTTAGAGGTGGGGGGCAGCACAGATACGCAGTATTTT
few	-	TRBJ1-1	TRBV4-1	CASSQVVWVGAVTEAFF	TGCGCCAGCAGCCAAGTAGTTTGGGTAGGGGCGGTCACTGAAGCTTTCTTT
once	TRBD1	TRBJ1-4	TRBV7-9	CASRAGTGTQGEKLFF	TGTGCCAGCAGGGCCGGGACAGGAACTCAAGGGGAAAAACTGTTTTTT
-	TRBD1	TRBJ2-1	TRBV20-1	CSARYRGLNEQFF	TGCAGTGCTAGGTACAGGGGCTTAAATGAGCAGTTCTTC
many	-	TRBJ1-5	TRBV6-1	CASGVSSNQPQHF	TGTGCCAGCGGGGTGAGCAGCAATCAGCCCCAGCATTTT